A selection of T cell receptor beta chains follows, all from one sample in a study of CD8 T cells in ankylosing spondylitis. A single record per CDR3 protein comes from TCRdb applying MiXCR to the 5' RACE reads. The profile shows approximately 350,000 distinct CDR3 sequences, roughly 14% of them singletons. Sequenced input: blood, either unsorted or a sorted T cell fraction (not recorded which). The receptors stem from a male donor with ankylosing spondylitis or in good health (not recorded which). Both conserved end residues are part of each CDR3. Each record gives: J gene, clone size, D gene, V gene, CDR3 length, CDR3 protein, CDR3 DNA. The D gene is left open where the match is weak. Part of the rows lack a size; the others show once, few, many or a class for expanded clones.

TRBJ1-2	NA	NA	TRBV10-3	13	CAIKEGSNYGYTF	TGTGCCATCAAGGAGGGGTCTAACTATGGCTACACCTTC
TRBJ2-7	NA	TRBD2	TRBV12-3/TRBV12-4	17	CASSTRLAGGLSYEQYF	TGTGCCAGCAGTACGCGACTAGCGGGGGGCCTCTCCTACGAGCAGTACTTC
TRBJ2-7	few	TRBD1	TRBV28	15	CASKINRDRRYEQYF	TGTGCCAGCAAAATTAACCGGGACAGACGATACGAGCAGTACTTC
TRBJ1-5	NA	NA	TRBV19	15	CASSISVGPQQPQHF	TGTGCCAGTAGTATCTCCGTGGGGCCCCAACAGCCCCAGCATTTT
TRBJ1-1	NA	TRBD1	TRBV20-1	12	CSARQQGGEAFF	TGCAGTGCTAGACAACAGGGGGGGGAAGCTTTCTTT
TRBJ1-6	NA	NA	TRBV6-5	16	CASSSPSEGGNSPLHF	TGTGCCAGCAGTTCGCCCAGTGAGGGGGGGAATTCACCCCTCCACTTT
TRBJ1-4	many	NA	TRBV12-3/TRBV12-4	14	CASSLLGTNEKLFF	TGTGCCAGCAGTCTTCTTGGTACTAATGAAAAACTGTTTTTT
TRBJ2-7	few	TRBD1	TRBV29-1	13	CSVERDRGGEQYF	TGCAGCGTTGAAAGGGACAGGGGAGGCGAGCAGTACTTC
TRBJ2-7	NA	NA	TRBV7-9	12	CASSLNLGLEHF	TGTGCCAGCAGCTTAAACCTGGGACTCGAGCACTTC
TRBJ1-5	NA	NA	TRBV12-3/TRBV12-4	12	CASSYGNQPQHF	TGTGCCAGCAGTTATGGTAATCAGCCCCAGCATTTT
TRBJ2-7	NA	NA	TRBV29-1	12	CSVGGATREQYF	TGCAGCGTTGGCGGGGCGACAAGGGAGCAGTACTTC
TRBJ2-7	few	TRBD1	TRBV19	15	CASSPRQGEPYEQYF	TGTGCCAGTAGTCCCCGACAGGGGGAACCCTACGAGCAGTACTTC
TRBJ2-7	once	TRBD1	TRBV6-1	14	CASSRTGLPYEQYF	TGTGCCAGCAGTAGGACAGGGTTGCCATACGAGCAGTACTTC
TRBJ1-3	few	NA	TRBV3-1	16	CASSQGGSISGNTIYF	TGTGCCAGCAGCCAAGGCGGCAGCATCTCTGGAAACACCATATATTTT
TRBJ2-1	few	TRBD1	TRBV20-1	13	CSARARGLREQFF	TGCAGTGCTAGGGCTAGGGGGCTCAGGGAGCAGTTCTTC
TRBJ2-7	many	NA	TRBV12-3/TRBV12-4	13	CASLGLDSYEQYF	TGTGCCAGCCTAGGTCTGGACAGCTACGAGCAGTACTTC
TRBJ2-2	few	TRBD1	TRBV12-3/TRBV12-4	14	CASLPTGPAGELFF	TGTGCCAGCCTACCGACAGGGCCCGCCGGGGAGCTGTTTTTT
TRBJ1-1	NA	NA	TRBV3-1	14	CASSGLGGNTEAFF	TGTGCCAGCAGCGGGCTGGGCGGGAACACTGAAGCTTTCTTT
TRBJ2-5	few	TRBD1	TRBV10-3	15	CAISEPGQVQETQYF	TGTGCCATCAGTGAGCCGGGACAGGTACAAGAGACCCAGTACTTC
TRBJ2-1	NA	NA	TRBV10-3	14	CAISLQGEVGEQFF	TGTGCCATCAGTCTCCAGGGAGAGGTTGGCGAGCAGTTCTTC
TRBJ1-4	NA	TRBD1	TRBV20-1	13	CSADRGGGEKLFF	TGCAGTGCTGACAGGGGAGGCGGTGAAAAACTGTTTTTT
TRBJ2-7	NA	NA	TRBV5-1	13	CASARDTSYEQYF	TGCGCCAGCGCCCGGGACACTTCCTACGAGCAGTACTTC
TRBJ1-4	NA	NA	TRBV7-2	13	CASSLGRAEKLFF	TGTGCCAGCAGCTTAGGGAGAGCGGAAAAACTGTTTTTT
TRBJ2-2	NA	NA	TRBV7-2	15	CASRVESANTGELFF	TGTGCCAGCAGGGTGGAAAGCGCGAACACCGGGGAGCTGTTTTTT
TRBJ1-2	many	NA	TRBV7-9	14	CASSRSGGAFGYTF	TGTGCCAGCAGCAGGTCGGGGGGCGCCTTTGGCTACACCTTC
TRBJ2-5	NA	TRBD2	TRBV5-1	17	CASSLMGLAGFQETQYF	TGCGCCAGCAGCTTGATGGGACTAGCGGGGTTTCAAGAGACCCAGTACTTC
TRBJ1-1	NA	NA	TRBV7-8	16	CASSLAGPSSRAQAFF	TGTGCCAGCAGCTTAGCGGGCCCCTCGAGCAGGGCGCAAGCTTTCTTT
TRBJ2-5	few	TRBD2	TRBV5-1	16	CASNTRTSGSTETQYF	TGCGCCAGCAACACTAGGACTAGCGGGAGCACGGAGACCCAGTACTTC
TRBJ2-7	NA	TRBD1	TRBV20-1	15	CSARETAGGNYEQYF	TGCAGTGCTAGAGAGACGGCAGGGGGCAACTACGAGCAGTACTTC
TRBJ2-1	few	NA	TRBV2	11	CASSEGAEQFF	TGTGCCAGCAGTGAGGGTGCTGAGCAGTTCTTC
TRBJ2-3	NA	NA	TRBV5-5	18	CASSLSILGKGSTDTQYF	TGTGCCAGCAGCTTGTCTATACTGGGGAAGGGTAGCACAGATACGCAGTATTTT
TRBJ1-4	NA	NA	TRBV5-1	15	CASSLGGGGNEKLFF	TGCGCCAGCAGCTTGGGGGGAGGCGGCAATGAAAAACTGTTTTTT
TRBJ2-5	few	TRBD2	TRBV9	17	CASGPGASGGAAETQYF	TGTGCCAGCGGCCCGGGGGCTAGCGGGGGGGCCGCAGAGACCCAGTACTTC
TRBJ2-7	NA	TRBD2	TRBV5-1	15	CASSSGLAGGYEQYF	TGCGCCAGCAGCTCGGGACTAGCGGGAGGTTACGAGCAGTACTTC
TRBJ1-4	few	NA	TRBV6-5	14	CASSYRKGGEKLFF	TGTGCCAGCAGTTACCGAAAGGGGGGTGAAAAACTGTTTTTT
TRBJ1-6	few	NA	TRBV3-1	14	CASSQQGYNSPLHF	TGTGCCAGCAGCCAACAGGGCTATAATTCACCCCTCCACTTT
TRBJ2-5	NA	TRBD1	TRBV6-2/TRBV6-3	15	CASGSGTGGEETQYF	TGTGCCAGCGGGTCCGGGACAGGGGGCGAGGAGACCCAGTACTTC
TRBJ2-1	NA	TRBD2	TRBV12-3/TRBV12-4	19	CTSSVGLAGAPRSYNEQFF	TGTACCAGCAGTGTGGGACTAGCGGGAGCCCCCCGCTCCTACAATGAGCAGTTCTTC
TRBJ2-2	many	TRBD2	TRBV5-1	18	CASSLVTSGNRGTGELFF	TGCGCCAGCAGCTTGGTGACTAGCGGGAACAGGGGAACCGGGGAGCTGTTTTTT
TRBJ1-2	NA	NA	TRBV29-1	12	CSVLAGTYGYTF	TGCAGCGTTCTGGCAGGGACCTATGGCTACACCTTC
TRBJ2-3	few	NA	TRBV21-1	13	CASSKGETDTQYF	TGTGCCAGCAGCAAGGGGGAAACAGATACGCAGTATTTT
TRBJ2-1	NA	NA	TRBV19	14	CASRRESSYNEQFF	TGTGCCAGTAGGCGCGAGAGCTCCTACAATGAGCAGTTCTTC
TRBJ2-4	NA	TRBD1	TRBV7-9	16	CASSGPDRGSKNIQYF	TGTGCCAGCAGCGGCCCCGACAGGGGGTCTAAAAACATTCAGTACTTC
TRBJ2-3	NA	NA	TRBV6-1	16	CASSHWDTQYTDTQYF	TGTGCCAGCAGCCACTGGGACACACAGTACACAGATACGCAGTATTTT
TRBJ1-1	many	NA	TRBV25-1	16	CASSDKHALGRAEAFF	TGTGCCAGCAGTGACAAGCACGCCTTGGGCCGCGCTGAAGCTTTCTTT
TRBJ2-7	NA	NA	TRBV15	17	CATSREGDGVFPYEQYF	TGTGCCACCAGCAGAGAAGGGGACGGGGTATTCCCCTACGAGCAGTACTTC
TRBJ2-4	many	NA	TRBV11-2	14	CASSPVQAKNIQYF	TGTGCCAGCAGCCCAGTCCAAGCCAAAAACATTCAGTACTTC
TRBJ2-7	NA	NA	TRBV19	14	CASSIGGGPYEQYF	TGTGCCAGTAGTATAGGTGGGGGGCCCTACGAGCAGTACTTC
TRBJ2-7	NA	NA	TRBV15	14	CATSTRDTAREQYF	TGTGCCACCAGCACCCGGGACACTGCTCGCGAGCAGTACTTC
TRBJ2-7	few	NA	TRBV14	14	CASSQVGSFYEQYF	TGTGCCAGCAGCCAAGTCGGTTCTTTTTACGAGCAGTACTTC
TRBJ1-2	few	NA	TRBV13	16	CASSSSTRGSIYGYTF	TGTGCCAGCAGCTCCTCCACGAGGGGCAGCATCTATGGCTACACCTTC
TRBJ1-2	few	TRBD1	TRBV5-1	13	CASSWGQGYGYTF	TGCGCCAGCAGCTGGGGACAGGGCTATGGCTACACCTTC
TRBJ2-7	NA	TRBD2	TRBV3-1	14	CASSQARLANEQYF	TGTGCCAGCAGCCAAGCGAGACTAGCTAACGAGCAGTACTTC
TRBJ2-5	NA	TRBD2	TRBV9	17	CASSVGGLAGVSETQYF	TGTGCCAGCAGCGTAGGTGGTCTAGCGGGAGTAAGTGAGACCCAGTACTTC
TRBJ2-5	NA	NA	TRBV20-1	14	CSAVIPGTQETQYF	TGCAGTGCTGTGATCCCGGGGACACAAGAGACCCAGTACTTC
TRBJ1-1	NA	NA	TRBV4-1	16	CASSQDPLRDDTEAFF	TGCGCCAGCAGCCAAGACCCCCTCAGGGACGACACTGAAGCTTTCTTT
TRBJ2-2	few	NA	TRBV14	16	CASSRRNIGGTGELFF	TGTGCCAGCAGCCGACGAAACATCGGGGGAACCGGGGAGCTGTTTTTT
TRBJ1-1	few	NA	TRBV20-1	12	CSARDKPSGAFF	TGCAGTGCTAGAGACAAACCTTCGGGGGCTTTCTTT